The 31 T cell receptor beta chains below all came from one sample that was sequenced in a study of T-cell reconstitution after alpha-beta-depleted transplantation in children. For TCRbeta, the library was prepared with unique molecular identifiers. In TCRdb, the PCR reads were re-called with MiXCR into one record per CDR3 protein. This sample carries about 300,000 distinct CDR3 sequences, about a tenth of them seen once, and the ten largest clones take about 8%. Source: PBMCs, taken before TCRalphabeta/CD19-depleted stem cell transplant. Receptors were obtained from a boy in the first two years of life with acute myeloid leukemia, due to receive a stem cell transplant.

This clonotype has at least ten counts. The rearrangement joins TRBV6-5 to TRBJ2-7; TRBD2 matches 8 bases. This CDR3 has 17 residues. The germline CDR1 and CDR2 sequences are MNHEY and SVGAGI. J was trimmed by 2 bases and V by 1 base; bases with no gene match: 10. The DNA of the CDR3 is TGTGCCAGCAGTTACTTGACCTACGCGGGAGGCGCCTACGAGCAGTACTTC. This gives the protein CASSYLTYAGGAYEQYF.

This clonotype has ten or more counts. This chain connects TRBV5-1 to TRBJ2-3; no clear D. The V and J ends lost 6 bases and 7 bases respectively, with 9 bases between them. Germline V gene sequence: CDR1 SGHRS, CDR2 YFSETQ. CDR3 length: 11 residues. Written as DNA, the CDR3 is TGCGCCAGCACCTACACCAATACGCAGTATTTT. This translates into CASTYTNTQYF.

This chain uses TRBV10-2 with TRBJ2-7; 11 bases are a match to TRBD2. CDR1 and CDR2 from the germline V gene are WSHSY and SAAADI. This CDR3 has 16 residues. The trim removed 2 bases at V and 3 bases at J, leaving 6 bases unmatched. The CDR3 DNA reads as TGCGCCAGCAGTGAGCAAGCTAGCGGGAGGTACTACGAGCAGTACTTC. It encodes CASSEQASGRYYEQYF.

This clonotype has at least ten counts. The chain uses TRBV21-1 and TRBJ2-4; the table's D gene call, TRBD2, was not cross checked with the DNA. TRBV21-1 is given as a pseudogene. There are 10 residues in the CDR3. The CDR3 bases are TGTGCCAGCAGCAAAGGGGCCGTTTACTTC. This codes for CASSKGAVYF.

Many counts were recorded for this clonotype. The chain recombines TRBV5-1 with TRBJ2-1; no clear D. Between the trimmed V and J ends, which lost 3 bases and 1 base, there was a span of 14 bases. The CDR3 extends over 16 amino acids. Germline CDR1 reads SGHRS; CDR2 reads YFSETQ. Written as DNA, the CDR3 is TGCGCCAGCAGCTCCGACGGCCCAGCATCCTACAATGAGCAGTTCTTC. The encoded protein is CASSSDGPASYNEQFF.

This clonotype was counted at least ten times. The V gene is TRBV6-5, the J gene TRBJ2-2, with TRBD2 identical over 14 bases. CDR1 is MNHEY, CDR2 SVGAGI, per germline. Germline trimming cut 4 bases from V and 0 bases from J; bases unmatched to any gene: 7. The CDR3 sequence is 19 residues long. CDR3 DNA: TGTGCCAGCAGTTCCTCGGGGACTAGCGGGGGCGCGAACACCGGGGAGCTGTTTTTT. The encoded protein is CASSSSGTSGGANTGELFF.

In its sample, this clonotype was seen a few times. The gene calls are TRBV6-5 and TRBJ2-6, with TRBD1 identical over 7 bases. J gave up 4 bases and V 3 bases, and 12 bases lay outside the gene matches. The CDR3 spans 18 residues. Germline CDR1 is MNHEY and CDR2 is SVGAGI. The CDR3 region has the DNA TGTGCCAGCAGTTATGGGACAGTATCAGGGGTGGGGGCCAACGTCCTGACTTTC. Residues: CASSYGTVSGVGANVLTF.

This clonotype was observed at least ten times. The V and J genes are TRBV14 and TRBJ2-2; D gene uncertain. The CDR3 has 15 residues. The germline CDR1 and CDR2 sequences are SGHDN and FVKESK. V was clipped by 1 base and J by 6 bases, with 12 bases between them. As DNA, the CDR3 is TGTGCCAGCAGCCAAGGGCGATTAGCCTCCGGGGAGCTGTTTTTT. It yields the protein CASSQGRLASGELFF.

This clonotype was observed a few times. This chain connects TRBV15 to TRBJ2-1; the D call may be TRBD1 or TRBD2 (5 bases each). The CDR3 covers 15 residues. Germline CDR1 LNHNV, CDR2 YYDKDF (reference sequence). V was trimmed by 0 bases and J by 8 bases, leaving 14 bases between them. CDR3 sequence reads: CATSREGRQSDEQFF. CDR3 sequence (DNA): TGTGCCACCAGCAGAGAAGGGAGACAGAGCGATGAGCAGTTCTTC.

There are many counts of this clonotype. The chain links TRBV5-1 to TRBJ1-6; possible D gene TRBD1, 6 bases. Germline values: CDR1 SGHRS, CDR2 YFSETQ. The CDR3 consists of 13 residues. Trimming shortened V by 5 bases and J by 5 bases, and 8 bases separated the two germline ends. Here the CDR3 reads CASRTGDNSPLHF. The CDR3 bases are TGCGCCAGCAGGACAGGTGATAATTCACCCCTCCACTTT.

This clonotype was found many times. The V and J genes are TRBV12-5 and TRBJ2-1; 11 nucleotides match TRBD2. Germline trimming cut 0 bases from V and 8 bases from J; bases unmatched to any gene: 24. The CDR3 contains 22 residues. Looked up from germline, CDR1 is LGHNT and CDR2 is FRNRAP. As DNA, the CDR3 is TGTGCTAGTGGTTTGGTTAATTTGGGGGCCAGCGCCGGGACTAGCGGTTTCTATGAGCAGTTCTTC. Translated, it gives CASGLVNLGASAGTSGFYEQFF.

The table lists this clonotype with many counts. V is TRBV18 and J is TRBJ2-5; D ambiguous. Trimming pared 6 bases from V and 2 bases from J, leaving 7 bases between. CDR1 and CDR2 from the germline V gene are KGHSH and LQKENI. The CDR3 has 12 amino acids. Here the CDR3 DNA reads TGTGCCAGCTCGCCGGAACAAGAGACCCAGTACTTC. Amino acid sequence: CASSPEQETQYF.

This clonotype has ten or more counts. The V and J genes are TRBV18 and TRBJ2-1; D may be TRBD2 (6 bases). The CDR3 length is 15 residues. The germline V gene encodes CDR1 KGHSH and CDR2 LQKENI. V was trimmed by 2 bases and J by 6 bases, leaving 14 bases between them. The CDR3 DNA reads TGTGCCAGCTCACCAGATAGCGGCTTGGGCAATGAGCAGTTCTTC. This codes for CASSPDSGLGNEQFF. Supplemented by reference TRBV18 and TRBJ2-1, the full variable domain reads NAGVMQNPRHLVRRRGQEARLRCSPMKGHSHVYWYRQLPEEGLKFMVYLQKENIIDESGMPKERFSAEFPKEGPSILRIQQVVRGDSAAYFCASSPDSGLGNEQFFGPGTRLTVL.

This clonotype was counted many times. The chain carries TRBV20-1 and TRBJ2-5; 8 bases are shared with TRBD1. Trimming removed 1 base from V and 4 bases from J; junction bases left unmatched: 5. Germline lookup yields CDR1 DFQATT and CDR2 SNEGSKA (reference sequence). The CDR3 is made up of 14 amino acids. The CDR3 coding sequence is TGCAGTGCTAGAGCGACAGGGGAACGAGAGACCCAGTACTTC. Protein product: CSARATGERETQYF.

This clonotype was counted many times. The chain recombines TRBV11-2 with TRBJ2-1, with a tentative D call TRBD2 (6 bases). The germline V gene encodes CDR1 SGHAT and CDR2 FQNNGV. The CDR3 contains 12 residues. V was cut by 0 bases and J by 14 bases, with 11 bases left in between. CDR3 protein: CASSLDGRREFF. As DNA, the CDR3 is TGTGCCAGCAGCTTAGATGGAAGGAGGGAGTTCTTC.

This clonotype was seen many times. The chain recombines TRBV5-1 with TRBJ2-3; D gene uncertain. V was shortened by 2 bases and J by 4 bases, with 11 bases between the two germline ends. The CDR3 consists of 14 residues. From germline, CDR1 is SGHRS and CDR2 YFSETQ. CDR3 DNA: TGCGCCAGCAGCTTCCCCCCAAGCGCAGATACGCAGTATTTT. Translated: CASSFPPSADTQYF.

This clonotype occurred many times. The V gene is TRBV7-2, the J gene TRBJ1-2, with D perhaps matching TRBD1 (5 bases). V shed 1 base and J shed 4 bases, with 10 bases lying between them. The germline V gene encodes CDR1 SGHTA and CDR2 FQGNSA. The CDR3 totals 14 residues. The CDR3 DNA reads as TGTGCCAGCAGCTTAGGAGGGGTGGGCTATGGCTACACCTTC. The encoded protein is CASSLGGVGYGYTF. The full variable domain, completed using reference TRBV7-2 and TRBJ1-2, is GAGVSQSPSNKVTEKGKDVELRCDPISGHTALYWYRQSLGQGLEFLIYFQGNSAPDKSGLPSDRFSAERTGGSVSTLTIQRTQQEDSAVYLCASSLGGVGYGYTFGSGTRLTVV.

The V and J genes are TRBV18 and TRBJ1-2, with 7 bases fitting TRBD1. V dropped 4 bases and J dropped 8; count of bases not matched to a gene: 13. The CDR3 extends over 15 amino acids. Germline V gives CDR1 KGHSH, CDR2 LQKENI. CDR3 DNA: TGTGCCAGCTCACGTACAGGGGACTGGCCTAAGGGCTACACCTTC. Translated, it gives CASSRTGDWPKGYTF. The variable domain in full, completed from reference TRBV18 and TRBJ1-2, reads NAGVMQNPRHLVRRRGQEARLRCSPMKGHSHVYWYRQLPEEGLKFMVYLQKENIIDESGMPKERFSAEFPKEGPSILRIQQVVRGDSAAYFCASSRTGDWPKGYTFGSGTRLTVV.

This clonotype was observed at least ten times. This sequence joins TRBV4-3 and TRBJ2-3, with D uncertain. This CDR3 spans 12 amino acids. Germline V gene data show CDR1 as LGHNA and CDR2 as YSLEER. Trimming removed 4 bases at V and 5 bases at J, with 7 bases between. For the CDR3, the DNA is TGCGCCAGCAGCCCCGAGCGAGATACGCAGTATTTT. Translated, it gives CASSPERDTQYF.

This clonotype was picked up many times. The CDR3 DNA sequence: TGTGCCAGCAGCTTAGAGCCAGCAAGCGATGAGCAGTTCTTC. Translating it yields CASSLEPASDEQFF. The chain combines TRBV7-2 with TRBJ2-1; D call uncertain. This CDR3 comprises 14 residues. Trimming shortened V by 1 base and J by 8 bases, and 12 bases separated the two germline ends. Germline V gene sequence: CDR1 SGHTA, CDR2 FQGNSA.

This clonotype was counted ten times or more. This sequence joins TRBV5-1 and TRBJ1-3, with 8 bases identical to TRBD1. Germline V CDR1 and CDR2: SGHRS, YFSETQ. V trimming: 6 bases; J trimming: 4 bases; junction bases outside the gene matches: 12. There are 16 residues in the CDR3. DNA for the CDR3: TGCGCCAGCAAGGGACCGGGACAGGCCGGGGGAAACACCATATATTTT. Its translation: CASKGPGQAGGNTIYF.

The genes are TRBV4-3 and TRBJ2-2; D gene ambiguous. V lost 0 bases to trimming and J lost 0 bases, with 8 bases between them. The CDR3 sequence is 16 residues long. Germline CDR1 and CDR2: LGHNA and YSLEER. Here the CDR3 reads CASSQDWDPNTGELFF. The CDR3 coding sequence is TGCGCCAGCAGCCAAGACTGGGATCCGAACACCGGGGAGCTGTTTTTT.

At least ten counts were recorded for this clonotype. The chain is built from TRBV28 and TRBJ2-7; no firm D call. The CDR3 runs 14 residues. The V and J ends lost 6 bases and 2 bases respectively, with 14 bases between them. Germline V gives CDR1 MDHEN, CDR2 SYDVKM. The CDR3, as DNA: TGTGCCAGCAGGCGACCGACACCCGCCTACGAGCAGTACTTC. Amino acids: CASRRPTPAYEQYF.

This chain uses TRBV30 with TRBJ1-4, with 7 bases that match TRBD1. The ends lost 4 bases at V and 8 bases at J; junction bases unmatched: 7. CDR3 length: 13 amino acids. CDR1 GTSNPN and CDR2 SVGIG come from the germline V gene (reference sequence). The CDR3 nucleotides read TGTGCCTGGATCCCTGGGACAGACGAAAAACTGTTTTTT. Its translation is CAWIPGTDEKLFF.

This clonotype has a count of ten or more. J is TRBJ2-7 and V is TRBV28; the D call may be TRBD1 or TRBD2 (5 bases each). The ends were cut back, 7 bases at V and 0 bases at J, with 16 bases in the middle. The CDR3 consists of 15 residues. The germline V gene encodes CDR1 MDHEN and CDR2 SYDVKM. In nucleotides, the CDR3 is TGTGCCAGCATAGGGACCGGGATTCACTCCTACGAGCAGTACTTC. Translating gives CASIGTGIHSYEQYF.

This clonotype showed up many times. The V gene is TRBV3-1, the J gene TRBJ2-7; maybe TRBD2 (6 bases). Germline V gene lookup returns CDR1 LGHDT and CDR2 YNNKEL (reference sequence). This CDR3 is 14 amino acids long. V gave up 1 base and J gave up 7 bases, with 14 bases separating them. The CDR3 region has the DNA TGTGCCAGCAGCCAAGGGCCTTCAGGGAGGGAGCAGTACTTC. Translation: CASSQGPSGREQYF.

This clonotype was picked up many times. The V and J genes are TRBV7-9 and TRBJ2-7, with 8 bases fitting TRBD2. The germline CDR1 and CDR2 sequences are SEHNR and FQNEAQ (reference sequence). Unmatched junction bases numbered 8, after V lost 3 bases and J lost 7 bases. This CDR3 is built from 14 residues. CDR3 residues: CASSLGLGGDEQYF. In DNA, the CDR3 is TGTGCCAGCAGCTTGGGACTAGGAGGAGATGAGCAGTACTTC.

This clonotype came up many times. The V gene is TRBV20-1, the J gene TRBJ2-1, with D tentatively TRBD2 (6 bases). Between the trimmed V and J ends, which lost 1 base and 4 bases, there was a span of 14 bases. Germline assignment: CDR1 DFQATT and CDR2 SNEGSKA (reference sequence). There are 15 residues in the CDR3. The CDR3 DNA reads as TGCAGTGCTAGAGCGACGGGACTGCCTTACAATGAGCAGTTCTTC. This sequence encodes CSARATGLPYNEQFF.

This clonotype was counted many times. The chain carries TRBV7-8 and TRBJ2-7; 9 nucleotides line up with TRBD1. Germline V gene lookup returns CDR1 SGHVS and CDR2 FQNEAQ. J gave up 3 bases and V 8 bases, and 8 bases lay outside the gene matches. The CDR3 has 14 residues. CDR3 DNA sequence: TGTGCCAGCCGAAAACAGGGGGCTTTCTACGAGCAGTACTTC. It yields the protein CASRKQGAFYEQYF.

This chain's CDR3 is CASSYSTAGYNEQFF. Written as DNA, the CDR3 is TGTGCCAGCAGTTACTCAACGGCCGGCTACAATGAGCAGTTCTTC. This chain connects TRBV6-5 to TRBJ2-1; no reliable D call. CDR1 and CDR2 from the germline V gene are MNHEY and SVGAGI. This CDR3 has 15 residues. The V end lost 0 bases, the J end lost 3 bases, and 9 bases lay between the germline ends.

This clonotype came up many times. The genes are TRBV6-2 or TRBV6-3 and TRBJ2-5, with 9 bases matching TRBD2. The CDR3 is made up of 18 amino acids. Germline CDR1 is MNHEY and CDR2 is SVGEGT. V was pared by 2 bases and J by 5 bases, with 15 bases of the junction left unmatched. The CDR3 protein is CASSYILPGLAFGETQYF. The CDR3 coding sequence is TGTGCCAGCAGTTACATCTTGCCGGGACTAGCATTCGGGGAGACCCAGTACTTC.